The T cell receptor (beta chain) under discussion was sequenced for a study of brain metastases from non-small cell lung cancer. Points from the study as a whole: Fewer infiltrating T cells were found in brain metastases than primaries. Metastases had sparse T cells but largely shared repertoires with primaries. T-cell clones appeared expanded in about 64% of brain metastases relative to matched primary tumors.

Germline V lookup: CDR1 LGHNA, CDR2 YSLEER. Trimming took off 0 bases at V and 1 base at J, with 9 bases between the two ends. The CDR3 runs to 15 residues. Notes on this clone: Its antigen is not known.

Using immunoSEQ multiplex PCR, the repertoire was profiled, and TCRdb retains in-frame clones only, with some absent. The table lists some 4,000 clones, about 80% of them singletons, with less than 9.5% in the top ten. This clonotype originated in a donor at least 40 years old with non-small cell lung cancer. Specimen: primary lung tumor tissue. This chain connects TRBV4-3 to TRBJ1-1; D is possibly TRBD1 (5 bases). This chain's CDR3 is CASSQDRQGNTEAFF. In DNA form, the CDR3 reads TGCGCCAGCAGCCAAGATCGCCAGGGGAACACTGAAGCTTTCTTT.